One and the same sample provided the 10 T cell receptor beta chains below, sequenced in a study of T cell repertoires in cytomegalovirus infection. TCRdb reprocessed the reads via MiXCR and lists one record per CDR3 protein. The repertoire consists of 200,000 to 300,000 distinct CDR3 sequences, with around 8.7% occurring once and the leading ten covering around 15%. The sequenced sample consisted of PBMCs. The receptor set was obtained from a human donor in good health (CMV status not recorded). Some clones in this sample may be carry-over from other donors' samples.

The chain links TRBV7-2 to TRBJ1-5, with 9 bases fitting TRBD1. V dropped 1 base and J dropped 0; count of bases not matched to a gene: 7. The CDR3 covers 18 residues. Germline V gene sequence: CDR1 SGHTA, CDR2 FQGNSA. This chain's CDR3 is CASSLVGTGGYSNQPQHF. Written as DNA, the CDR3 is TGTGCCAGCAGCTTAGTGGGAACAGGGGGCTATAGCAATCAGCCCCAGCATTTT.

The J gene is TRBJ2-3, the V gene TRBV12-3 or TRBV12-4; a possible D gene is TRBD2 (6 bases). V shed 5 bases and J shed 1 base, with 16 bases lying between them. CDR3 length: 16 amino acids. CDR3 region: CASSRSPGLGTDTQYF. As DNA, the CDR3 is TGTGCCAGCAGTAGATCCCCGGGACTCGGCACAGATACGCAGTATTTT.

This clonotype was observed a few times. The J gene is TRBJ1-4, the V gene TRBV4-3; no clear D gene. V lost 4 bases, J lost 8 bases, and 11 bases lay in between. CDR3 length: 13 residues. From germline, CDR1 is LGHNA and CDR2 YSLEER. This chain's CDR3 is CASSPRNGEKLFF. CDR3 coding DNA: TGCGCCAGCAGCCCGAGGAACGGGGAAAAACTGTTTTTT.

This clonotype showed up many times. CDR3 in amino acids: CASSPKGVRNQPQHF. CDR3 nucleotides: TGTGCCAGCAGCCCTAAAGGGGTGCGCAATCAGCCCCAGCATTTT. The J gene is TRBJ1-5, the V gene TRBV7-2; possibly TRBD1 for D (5 bases). CDR3 length: 15 amino acids. Germline CDR1 reads SGHTA; CDR2 reads FQGNSA. V dropped 5 bases and J dropped 2 bases, with 13 bases sitting between them.

This clonotype was seen a handful of times. The rearrangement uses TRBV5-1 and TRBJ1-6; 8 positions agree with TRBD1. This CDR3 is built from 17 residues. Trimming cost V 4 bases and J 7 bases; bases outside gene matches: 13. CDR1 is SGHRS and CDR2 is YFSETQ in the germline V gene. The chain's CDR3 is CASSTYGTGAPNSPLHF. In nucleotides, the CDR3 is TGCGCCAGCAGCACCTACGGGACAGGAGCGCCAAATTCACCCCTCCACTTT.

The sample holds many counts of this clonotype. The rearrangement links TRBV7-9 to TRBJ2-7; D not resolved. This CDR3 is 14 amino acids long. The germline V and J ends were trimmed by 0 bases and 3 bases, with 9 bases remaining between them. Germline V lookup: CDR1 SEHNR, CDR2 FQNEAQ (reference sequence). CDR3 sequence: CASSLAGRDYEQYF. In DNA, the CDR3 is TGTGCCAGCAGCTTAGCGGGCAGAGACTACGAGCAGTACTTC. Using reference TRBV7-9 and TRBJ2-7 for the parts outside the CDR3, the full variable domain is DTGVSQNPRHKITKRGQNVTFRCDPISEHNRLYWYRQTLGQGPEFLTYFQNEAQLEKSRLLSDRFSAERPKGSFSTLEIQRTEQGDSAMYLCASSLAGRDYEQYFGPGTRLTVT.

This clonotype came up many times. The gene calls are TRBV6-5 and TRBJ2-1; 8 bases agree with TRBD2. The CDR3 totals 15 residues. Trimming removed 2 bases from V and 8 bases from J; junction bases left unmatched: 8. CDR1 and CDR2 (germline): MNHEY, SVGAGI. Written as DNA, the CDR3 is TGTGCCAGCAGTTACCCCGCTAGCGGGTCTGATGAGCAGTTCTTC. Translating gives CASSYPASGSDEQFF.

This clonotype was detected many times. J is TRBJ2-4 and V is TRBV7-2; 8 bases fit TRBD2. The germline V gene has CDR1 SGHTA and CDR2 FQGNSA. V shed 1 base and J 2 bases; nucleotides not matched to a gene: 4. This CDR3 is 16 amino acids long. CDR3 sequence (DNA): TGTGCCAGCAGCTTAGTCGGGACTAGACCCAAAAACATTCAGTACTTC. This encodes CASSLVGTRPKNIQYF.

This clonotype was recorded at least ten times. The chain carries TRBV7-9 and TRBJ2-1; D not certain. With 5 bases removed from V and 4 bases from J, the gap between germline ends came to 15 bases. The germline V gene has CDR1 SEHNR and CDR2 FQNEAQ (reference sequence). CDR3 length: 15 residues. CDR3 region: CASSKTIGPYNEQFF. The CDR3 nucleotides read TGTGCCAGCAGCAAAACGATCGGACCGTACAATGAGCAGTTCTTC.

This clonotype has ten or more counts. This chain joins TRBV6-5 and TRBJ2-7, with D tentatively TRBD2 (6 bases). Germline loops: CDR1 MNHEY, CDR2 SVGAGI. The CDR3 length is 14 residues. V was clipped by 0 bases and J by 2 bases, with 8 bases between them. CDR3 amino acids: CASSYSRLAYEQYF. The CDR3 DNA reads TGTGCCAGCAGTTACTCGAGACTAGCCTACGAGCAGTACTTC.